The clone carrying this T cell receptor beta chain occurred many times. This record comes from a study of T cells after yellow fever vaccination. V lost 2 bases to trimming and J lost 5 bases; unmatched junction nucleotides: 4. The germline CDR1 and CDR2 sequences are SGHVS and FQNEAQ. This CDR3 has 15 residues. Template-switching 5'RACE yielded the TCR cDNA; a universal primer site and UMIs were added in the process. TCRdb independently ran MiXCR on the 5' RACE reads; one entry per CDR3 protein. The sample yields 25,000 to 30,000 distinct CDR3 sequences, 6.3% seen once. Study outcomes and limitations: The authors detected almost none of the vaccine-responding clonotypes in sorted memory subsets on day 0. Most primary-vaccination clones recurred post-booster (roughly 96% CD4, 88% CD8). The secondary response peaked faster, at day 5 versus 15, but was weaker.

The source is a young man who received the YFV17D yellow fever vaccine. Here the sequenced sample was PBMCs, either bulk or a sorted T-cell subset (CD4+, CD8+, memory, or dextramer-sorted; not recorded which), taken on the day of the yellow fever booster vaccination. This sequence joins TRBV7-8 and TRBJ2-2; 8 nucleotides align to TRBD2. Written as DNA, the CDR3 is TGTGCCAGCAGCTTAAGGGGACTAGGGACCGGGGAGCTGTTTTTT. Residues: CASSLRGLGTGELFF.